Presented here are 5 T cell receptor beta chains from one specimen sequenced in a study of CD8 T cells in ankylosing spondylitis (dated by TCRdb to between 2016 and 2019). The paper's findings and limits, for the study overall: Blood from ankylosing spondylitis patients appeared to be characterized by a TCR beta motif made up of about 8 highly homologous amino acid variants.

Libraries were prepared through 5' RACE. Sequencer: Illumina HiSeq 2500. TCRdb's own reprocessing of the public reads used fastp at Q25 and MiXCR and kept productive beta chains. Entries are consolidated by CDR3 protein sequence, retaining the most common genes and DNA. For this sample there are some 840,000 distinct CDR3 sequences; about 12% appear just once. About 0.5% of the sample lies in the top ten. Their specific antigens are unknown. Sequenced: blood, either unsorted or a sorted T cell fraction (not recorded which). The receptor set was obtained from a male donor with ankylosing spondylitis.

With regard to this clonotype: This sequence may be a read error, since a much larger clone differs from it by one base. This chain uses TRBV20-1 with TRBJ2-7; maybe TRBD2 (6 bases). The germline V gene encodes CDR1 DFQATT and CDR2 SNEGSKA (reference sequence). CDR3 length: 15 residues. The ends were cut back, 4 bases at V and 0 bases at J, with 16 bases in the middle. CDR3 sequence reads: CSAMYPGLSSYEQYF. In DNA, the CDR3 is TGCAGTGCTATGTACCCGGGACTCAGCTCCTACGAGCAGTACTTC.

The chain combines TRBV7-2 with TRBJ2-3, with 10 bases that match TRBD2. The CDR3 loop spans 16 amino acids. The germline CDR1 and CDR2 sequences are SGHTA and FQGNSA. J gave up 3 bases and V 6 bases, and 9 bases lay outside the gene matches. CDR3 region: CASRGESGRETDTQYF. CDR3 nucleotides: TGTGCCAGCAGGGGTGAAAGCGGGAGGGAAACAGATACGCAGTATTTT.

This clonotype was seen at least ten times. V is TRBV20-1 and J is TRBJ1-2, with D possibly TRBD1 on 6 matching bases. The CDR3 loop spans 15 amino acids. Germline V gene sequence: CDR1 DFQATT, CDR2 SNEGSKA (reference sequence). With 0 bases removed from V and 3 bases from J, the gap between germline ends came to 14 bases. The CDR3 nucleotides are TGCAGTGCTAGAGACCCGGCAGGGGCGTACTATGGCTACACCTTC. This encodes CSARDPAGAYYGYTF.

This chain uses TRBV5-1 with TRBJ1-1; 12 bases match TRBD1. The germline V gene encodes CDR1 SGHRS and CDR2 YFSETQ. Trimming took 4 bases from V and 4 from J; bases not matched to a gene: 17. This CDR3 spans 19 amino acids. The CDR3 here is CASSPDPGQGAYLGTEAFF. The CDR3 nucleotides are TGCGCCAGCAGCCCGGACCCGGGACAGGGGGCATATTTAGGCACTGAAGCTTTCTTT.

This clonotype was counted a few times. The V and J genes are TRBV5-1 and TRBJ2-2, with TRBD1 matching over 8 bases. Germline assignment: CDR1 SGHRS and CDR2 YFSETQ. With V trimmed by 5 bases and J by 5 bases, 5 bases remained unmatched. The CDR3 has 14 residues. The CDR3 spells CASSSGQATGELFF. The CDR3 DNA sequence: TGCGCCAGCAGTTCGGGACAGGCTACCGGGGAGCTGTTTTTT.